The 24 T cell receptor beta chains in this list originate from one sample, sequenced in a study of blood T cell repertoires in COVID-19. Sequencing used immunoSEQ multiplex PCR; TCRdb keeps in-frame clones, though not all of them. The sample lists some 270,000 clones; around 85% were seen once. Sequencing was done on a sample of peripheral blood. These TCRs come from a human donor with COVID-19, enrolled during active disease. The donor label of this sample is uncertain.

The chain links TRBV6-1 to TRBJ2-1; 9 nucleotides align to TRBD2. CDR1 MNHNS and CDR2 SASEGT come from the germline V gene. After removal of 0 bases from V and 5 bases from J, the junction contained 11 bases not matched to a gene. The CDR3 covers 18 residues. CDR3 residues: CASSEAGVVAGANNEQFF. The CDR3 DNA reads TGTGCCAGCAGTGAAGCGGGGGTGGTAGCGGGAGCAAACAATGAGCAGTTCTTC.

The rearrangement joins TRBV4-1 to TRBJ1-2; 7 bases match TRBD1. The V gene's germline CDR1 is MGHRA and CDR2 YSYEKL. J was trimmed by 2 bases and V by 1 base; bases with no gene match: 10. This CDR3 has 17 residues. This CDR3 is CASSQGGDSRYNYGYTF. CDR3 nucleotides: TGCGCCAGCAGCCAAGGGGGGGACAGTCGTTACAACTATGGCTACACCTTC.

V is TRBV16 and J is TRBJ2-7, with D possibly being TRBD2 (5 bases). CDR3 length equals 16 residues. Germline V lookup: CDR1 KGHSY, CDR2 FQNENV. V lost 2 bases and J lost 5, with 19 bases in between. CDR3 amino acids: CASSQVREPPMNEQYF. The DNA for the CDR3 is TGTGCCAGCAGCCAAGTTAGGGAGCCCCCCATGAACGAGCAGTACTTC.

The V call is TRBV18, the J call TRBJ2-2, with D maybe TRBD1 (6 bases). V was clipped by 3 bases and J by 3 bases, with 14 bases between them. CDR1 is KGHSH, CDR2 LQKENI, per germline. CDR3 length: 16 amino acids. For the CDR3, the DNA is TGTGCCAGCTCACCCCGCCGGGACACCGACACCGGGGAGCTGTTTTTT. Residues: CASSPRRDTDTGELFF.

This clone came up once. The chain is built from TRBV28 and TRBJ1-6; D perhaps matches TRBD1 (6 bases). Germline lookup yields CDR1 MDHEN and CDR2 SYDVKM. Trimming removed 4 bases from V and 8 bases from J, with 9 bases in between. CDR3 length: 13 amino acids. Here the CDR3 reads CASSSRGYSPLHF. CDR3 bases: TGTGCCAGCAGTTCCAGGGGTTATTCACCCCTCCACTTT.

The chain couples TRBV27 to TRBJ2-1, with TRBD1 identical over 10 bases. Germline CDR1 MNHEY, CDR2 SMNVEV (reference sequence). Trimming at V came to 2 bases and at J to 3 bases, leaving 10 bases not matched to a gene. This CDR3 has 18 residues. In DNA, the CDR3 is TGTGCCAGCAGTTTAGTATGGGGGGACAGGGGCAGCTACAATGAGCAGTTCTTC. Encoded protein: CASSLVWGDRGSYNEQFF.

The rearrangement joins TRBV14 to TRBJ1-2; D is uncertain. The CDR3 runs 14 residues. In germline, CDR1 is SGHDN, CDR2 FVKESK. V lost 1 base, J lost 8 bases, and 14 bases lay in between. The DNA of the CDR3 is TGTGCCAGCAGCCAAGCGGGGATCGAGCCAGGCTACACCTTC. Protein product: CASSQAGIEPGYTF. Complete variable domain (other parts from reference TRBV14 and TRBJ1-2): EAGVTQFPSHSVIEKGQTVTLRCDPISGHDNLYWYRRVMGKEIKFLLHFVKESKQDESGMPNNRFLAERTGGTYSTLKVQPAELEDSGVYFCASSQAGIEPGYTFGSGTRLTVV.

This clone appeared a single time. The V call is TRBV5-6, the J call TRBJ1-2; no clear D. V was pared by 4 bases and J by 2 bases, with 15 bases between. This CDR3 comprises 15 residues. CDR1 and CDR2 (germline): SGHDT, YYEEEE. The CDR3 here is CASSGPWRQNYGYTF. The CDR3 DNA reads TGTGCCAGCAGCGGCCCCTGGAGGCAGAACTATGGCTACACCTTC.

V and J are TRBV6-2 or TRBV6-3 and TRBJ1-1; 11 nucleotides match TRBD1. The CDR3 loop spans 15 amino acids. Germline V gene data show CDR1 as MNHEY and CDR2 as SVGEGT. Trimming cost V 4 bases and J 1 base; bases outside gene matches: 2. CDR3 DNA sequence: TGTGCCAGCAGTTGGACAGGGGGCGCGAACACTGAAGCTTTCTTT. Amino acid sequence: CASSWTGGANTEAFF.

The gene calls are TRBV6-2 or TRBV6-3 and TRBJ2-1, with D possibly matching TRBD1 (6 bases). Germline CDR1 MNHEY, CDR2 SVGEGT. This CDR3 spans 15 amino acids. The germline V and J ends were trimmed by 6 bases and 0 bases, with 12 bases remaining between them. The CDR3 nucleotides read TGTGCCAGCAGCCCAACAGGGAGCTCCTACAATGAGCAGTTCTTC. This encodes CASSPTGSSYNEQFF.

The chain uses TRBV5-4 and TRBJ2-3; D not certain. Trimming left V 2 bases short and J 0 bases short, with 10 bases between. CDR3 length: 15 amino acids. Germline lookup yields CDR1 SGHNT and CDR2 YYREEE (reference sequence). The CDR3 region has the DNA TGTGCCAGCAGCTTAACAGCCCATAGCACAGATACGCAGTATTTT. Its translation is CASSLTAHSTDTQYF.

This clone was seen a single time. The rearrangement joins TRBV11-2 to TRBJ2-7; 7 nucleotides match TRBD2. This CDR3 is built from 16 residues. The V and J ends lost 2 bases and 2 bases, in that order; junction bases with no gene match: 9. Germline values: CDR1 SGHAT, CDR2 FQNNGV. The chain's CDR3 is CASSLTGGRRTYEQYF. Written as DNA, the CDR3 is TGTGCCAGCAGCTTAACCGGCGGGAGAAGGACCTACGAGCAGTACTTC.

V is TRBV29-1 and J is TRBJ1-1, with 11 positions matching TRBD1. CDR1 is SQVTM and CDR2 is ANQGSEA in the germline V gene. V was pared by 7 bases and J by 3 bases, with 10 bases of the junction left unmatched. The CDR3 is made up of 15 amino acids. CDR3 amino acids: CSAAHTGQGDTEAFF. For the CDR3, the DNA is TGCAGCGCCGCACACACGGGACAGGGGGACACTGAAGCTTTCTTT. The full variable domain, with the rest looked up from reference TRBV29-1 and TRBJ1-1, is SAVISQKPSRDICQRGTSLTIQCQVDSQVTMMFWYRQQPGQSLTLIATANQGSEATYESGFVIDKFPISRPNLTFSTLTVSNMSPEDSSIYLCSAAHTGQGDTEAFFGQGTRLTVV.

The V call is TRBV7-9, the J call TRBJ1-6, with unresolved D. V was shortened by 1 base and J by 8 bases, with 3 bases between the two germline ends. The length of the CDR3 is 12 residues. The germline CDR1 and CDR2 sequences are SEHNR and FQNEAQ (reference sequence). The CDR3 sequence is CASSLEHSPLHF. In DNA form, the CDR3 reads TGTGCCAGCAGCTTAGAGCATTCACCCCTCCACTTT.

This clone was seen a few times. The V and J genes are TRBV28 and TRBJ1-1; no definite D call. This CDR3 comprises 15 residues. Germline V gives CDR1 MDHEN, CDR2 SYDVKM. The V end lost 4 bases, the J end lost 7 bases, and 19 bases lay between the germline ends. CDR3 protein: CASSYSVGRRGEAFF. In DNA, the CDR3 is TGTGCCAGCAGTTATTCCGTCGGACGGCGGGGTGAAGCTTTCTTT.

The CDR3 reads CASSVTGLNTEAFF. The CDR3 bases are TGTGCCAGCAGCGTCACAGGGTTGAACACTGAAGCTTTCTTT. This chain connects TRBV28 to TRBJ1-1; a possible D gene is TRBD1 (6 bases). CDR3 size: 14 residues. Germline V gene data show CDR1 as MDHEN and CDR2 as SYDVKM. V lost 6 bases, J lost 0 bases, and 11 bases lay in between. The full variable domain, its missing parts supplied by reference TRBV28 and TRBJ1-1, is DVKVTQSSRYLVKRTGEKVFLECVQDMDHENMFWYRQDPGLGLRLIYFSYDVKMKEKGDIPEGYSVSREKKERFSLILESASTNQTSMYLCASSVTGLNTEAFFGQGTRLTVV.

The chain links TRBV19 to TRBJ2-7, with 10 bases identical to TRBD2. Germline CDR1 and CDR2: LNHDA and SQIVND (reference sequence). V shed 3 bases and J 5 bases; nucleotides not matched to a gene: 10. This CDR3 comprises 16 residues. The CDR3 DNA follows: TGTGCCAGTAGTATCATGCCTAGCGGGAGTAACAACGAGCAGTACTTC. The encoded protein is CASSIMPSGSNNEQYF.

About this clone: This CDR3 is also generated by other DNA sequences in the sample. This chain links TRBV7-8 with TRBJ1-2, with D tentatively TRBD1 (6 bases). This CDR3 region has 13 residues. Germline-derived CDR1 and CDR2 are SGHVS and FQNEAQ. V was cut by 5 bases and J by 2 bases, with 9 bases left in between. CDR3 amino acids: CASSVDRNYGYTF. The CDR3, as DNA: TGTGCCAGCAGCGTGGACAGAAACTATGGCTACACCTTC.

This chain links TRBV28 with TRBJ1-5, with TRBD1 as a possible D gene (5 bases). This CDR3 comprises 15 residues. V was trimmed by 7 bases and J by 0 bases, leaving 13 bases between them. Germline CDR1 is MDHEN and CDR2 is SYDVKM. CDR3 in DNA: TGTGCCAGCACCTGGAGGGGACGTAGCAATCAGCCCCAGCATTTT. As protein: CASTWRGRSNQPQHF.

This sequence joins TRBV3-1 (or the pseudogene TRBV3-2) and TRBJ2-7; 12 bases agree with TRBD2. Per germline, CDR1 LGHDT and CDR2 YNNKEL (reference sequence). CDR3 length: 13 amino acids. The ends lost 3 bases at V and 7 bases at J; junction bases unmatched: 1. DNA for the CDR3: TGTGCCAGCAGCCACACTAGCGGGAGGGAGCAGTACTTC. This translates into CASSHTSGREQYF.

This sequence joins TRBV6-2 or TRBV6-3 and TRBJ1-2; D remains ambiguous. Looked up from germline, CDR1 is MNHEY and CDR2 is SVGEGT. Trimming removed 0 bases from V and 5 bases from J, with 10 bases in between. This CDR3 has 14 amino acids. CDR3 loop: CASSYSLWAYGYTF. CDR3 DNA: TGTGCCAGCAGTTACTCGTTGTGGGCTTATGGCTACACCTTC.

The chain is built from TRBV7-9 and TRBJ2-1, with D perhaps matching TRBD1 (7 bases). Germline loops: CDR1 SEHNR, CDR2 FQNEAQ (reference sequence). The CDR3 covers 17 residues. The ends were cut back, 1 base at V and 0 bases at J, with 13 bases in the middle. The CDR3 nucleotides are TGTGCCAGCAGCTTAGTCTCCCAGGGGGGCTCCTACAATGAGCAGTTCTTC. Translation: CASSLVSQGGSYNEQFF. Combining the CDR3 with reference TRBV7-9 and TRBJ2-1 gives the whole variable domain DTGVSQNPRHKITKRGQNVTFRCDPISEHNRLYWYRQTLGQGPEFLTYFQNEAQLEKSRLLSDRFSAERPKGSFSTLEIQRTEQGDSAMYLCASSLVSQGGSYNEQFFGPGTRLTVL.

CDR3 sequence (DNA): TGTGCCACCAGCGGGACAGTTAGCACAGATACGCAGTATTTT. As protein: CATSGTVSTDTQYF. The rearrangement joins TRBV15 to TRBJ2-3; 7 nucleotides line up with TRBD1. Looked up from germline, CDR1 is LNHNV and CDR2 is YYDKDF (reference sequence). The V gene end was trimmed by 5 bases and the J gene end by 0 bases; junction bases not matched to a gene: 2. The CDR3 consists of 14 residues. The variable domain in full, with the rest retrieved from reference TRBV15 and TRBJ2-3, is DAMVIQNPRYQVTQFGKPVTLSCSQTLNHNVMYWYQQKSSQAPKLLFHYYDKDFNNEADTPDNFQSRRPNTSFCFLDIRSPGLGDTAMYLCATSGTVSTDTQYFGPGTRLTVL.

CDR3 in DNA: TGTGCCAGCAGTGAAGCGCTTTCAGGGGGTCAGCCCCAGCATTTT. Protein product: CASSEALSGGQPQHF. The chain is built from TRBV6-1 and TRBJ1-5; 7 nucleotides align to TRBD1. There are 15 residues in the CDR3. Germline V gene data show CDR1 as MNHNS and CDR2 as SASEGT. With V trimmed by 0 bases and J by 6 bases, 5 bases remained unmatched.